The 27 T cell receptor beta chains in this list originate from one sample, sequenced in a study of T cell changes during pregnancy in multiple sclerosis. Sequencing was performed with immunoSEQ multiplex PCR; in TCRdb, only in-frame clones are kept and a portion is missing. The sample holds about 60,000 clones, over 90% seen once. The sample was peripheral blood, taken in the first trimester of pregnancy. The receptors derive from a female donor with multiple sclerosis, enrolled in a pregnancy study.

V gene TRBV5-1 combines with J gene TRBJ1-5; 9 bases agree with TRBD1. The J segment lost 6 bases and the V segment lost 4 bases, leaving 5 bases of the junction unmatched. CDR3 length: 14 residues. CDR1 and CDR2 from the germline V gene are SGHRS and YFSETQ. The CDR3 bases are TGCGCCAGCAGCCCGGGGACAGGGACTCAGCCCCAGCATTTT. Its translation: CASSPGTGTQPQHF.

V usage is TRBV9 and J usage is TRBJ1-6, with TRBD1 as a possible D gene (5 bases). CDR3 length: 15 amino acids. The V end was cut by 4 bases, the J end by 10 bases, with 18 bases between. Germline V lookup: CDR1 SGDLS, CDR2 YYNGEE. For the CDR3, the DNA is TGTGCCAGCAGCCCCTCGACGGGGGTCGGGTCACCCCTCCACTTT. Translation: CASSPSTGVGSPLHF.

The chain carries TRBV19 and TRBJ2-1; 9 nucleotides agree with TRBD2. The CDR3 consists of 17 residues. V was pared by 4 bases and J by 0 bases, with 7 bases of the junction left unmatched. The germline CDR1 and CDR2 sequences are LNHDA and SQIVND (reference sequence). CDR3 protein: CASSSDPAGGSYNEQFF. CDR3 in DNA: TGTGCCAGTAGTAGCGATCCAGCGGGAGGCTCCTACAATGAGCAGTTCTTC.

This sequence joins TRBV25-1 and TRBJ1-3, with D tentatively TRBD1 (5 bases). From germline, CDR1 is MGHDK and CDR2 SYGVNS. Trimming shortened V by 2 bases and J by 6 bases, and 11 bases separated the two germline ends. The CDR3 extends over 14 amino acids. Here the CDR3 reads CASSEQGSLNTIYF. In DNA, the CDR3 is TGTGCCAGCAGTGAACAGGGAAGCTTAAACACCATATATTTT.

CDR3 residues: CASSEWTAENSPLHF. The CDR3 nucleotides are TGTGCCAGCAGTGAATGGACAGCTGAGAATTCACCCCTCCACTTT. J is TRBJ1-6 and V is TRBV25-1; maybe TRBD1 (6 bases). Deletions cut 1 base from V and 7 bases from J, with 11 bases between. This CDR3 region has 15 residues. Germline values: CDR1 MGHDK, CDR2 SYGVNS.

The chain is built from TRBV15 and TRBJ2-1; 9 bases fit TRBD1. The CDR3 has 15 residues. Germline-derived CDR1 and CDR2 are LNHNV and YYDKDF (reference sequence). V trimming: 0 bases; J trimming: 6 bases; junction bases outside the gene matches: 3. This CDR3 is CATSRDRQGGNEQFF. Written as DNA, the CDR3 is TGTGCCACCAGCAGAGATCGACAGGGGGGCAATGAGCAGTTCTTC.

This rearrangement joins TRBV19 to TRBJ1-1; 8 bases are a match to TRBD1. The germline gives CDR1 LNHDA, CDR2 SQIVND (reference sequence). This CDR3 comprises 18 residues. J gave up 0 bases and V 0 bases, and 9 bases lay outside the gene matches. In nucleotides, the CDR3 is TGTGCCAGTAGTATAGATCTGGGGAGACAGGGGATGAACACTGAAGCTTTCTTT. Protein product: CASSIDLGRQGMNTEAFF.

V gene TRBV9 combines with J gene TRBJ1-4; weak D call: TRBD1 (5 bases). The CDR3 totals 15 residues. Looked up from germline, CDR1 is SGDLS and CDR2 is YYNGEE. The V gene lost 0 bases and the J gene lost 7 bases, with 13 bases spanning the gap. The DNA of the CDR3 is TGTGCCAGCAGCGTAGGGGGCAGGGCACTTGAAAAACTGTTTTTT. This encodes CASSVGGRALEKLFF.

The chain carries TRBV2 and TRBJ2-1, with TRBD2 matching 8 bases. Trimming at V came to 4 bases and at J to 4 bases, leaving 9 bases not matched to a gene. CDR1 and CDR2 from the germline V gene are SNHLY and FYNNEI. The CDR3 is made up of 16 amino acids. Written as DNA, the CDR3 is TGTGCCAGCAGTGGGAGCAGCGGGGGCCGGTACAATGAGCAGTTCTTC. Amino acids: CASSGSSGGRYNEQFF.

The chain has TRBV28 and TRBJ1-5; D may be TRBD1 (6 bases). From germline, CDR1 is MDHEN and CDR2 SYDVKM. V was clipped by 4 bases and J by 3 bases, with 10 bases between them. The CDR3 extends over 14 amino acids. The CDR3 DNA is TGTGCCAGCAGTTCCGGACAGCTCAATCAGCCCCAGCATTTT. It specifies CASSSGQLNQPQHF.

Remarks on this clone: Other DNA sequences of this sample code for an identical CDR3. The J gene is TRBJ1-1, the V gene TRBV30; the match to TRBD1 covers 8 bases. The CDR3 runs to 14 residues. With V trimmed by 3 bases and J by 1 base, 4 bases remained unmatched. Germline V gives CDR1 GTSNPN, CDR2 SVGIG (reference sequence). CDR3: CAWSGDRRNTEAFF. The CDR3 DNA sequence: TGTGCCTGGAGCGGGGACAGGCGGAACACTGAAGCTTTCTTT.

The CDR3 protein is CASSYYGQIRANEQYF. The CDR3, as DNA: TGTGCCAGCAGCTACTATGGACAGATTAGGGCTAACGAGCAGTACTTC. V and J are TRBV7-9 and TRBJ2-7; maybe TRBD1 (6 bases). Germline loops: CDR1 SEHNR, CDR2 FQNEAQ (reference sequence). V was pared by 4 bases and J by 5 bases, with 21 bases between. This CDR3 is built from 16 residues.

The CDR3 region is CASSSQAGGGFAEQYF. CDR3 nucleotides: TGTGCCAGCAGTTCCCAGGCAGGGGGCGGGTTCGCCGAGCAGTACTTC. V and J are TRBV27 and TRBJ2-7; 8 bases fit TRBD1. The CDR3 spans 16 residues. The junction had 14 bases not matched to a gene; V was cut back by 4 bases and J by 6 bases. Germline lookup yields CDR1 MNHEY and CDR2 SMNVEV (reference sequence).

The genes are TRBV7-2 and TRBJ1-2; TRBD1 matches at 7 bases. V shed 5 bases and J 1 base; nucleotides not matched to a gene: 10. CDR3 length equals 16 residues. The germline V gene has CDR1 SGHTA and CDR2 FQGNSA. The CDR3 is CASSPAGTDFNYGYTF. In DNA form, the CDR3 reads TGTGCCAGCAGCCCTGCCGGGACAGATTTTAACTATGGCTACACCTTC.

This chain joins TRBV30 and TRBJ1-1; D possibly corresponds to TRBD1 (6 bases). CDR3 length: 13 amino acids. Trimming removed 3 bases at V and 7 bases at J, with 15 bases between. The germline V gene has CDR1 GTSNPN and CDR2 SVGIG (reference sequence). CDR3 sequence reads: CAWSKGGLGEAFF. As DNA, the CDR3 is TGTGCCTGGAGCAAGGGGGGGTTGGGTGAAGCTTTCTTT.

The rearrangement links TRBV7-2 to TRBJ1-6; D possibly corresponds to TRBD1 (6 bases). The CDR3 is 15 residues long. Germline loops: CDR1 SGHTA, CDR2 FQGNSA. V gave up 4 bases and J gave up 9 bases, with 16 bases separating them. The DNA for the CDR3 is TGTGCCAGCAGCTCCACAGGGTCCTTAAGTTCACCCCTCCACTTT. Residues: CASSSTGSLSSPLHF.

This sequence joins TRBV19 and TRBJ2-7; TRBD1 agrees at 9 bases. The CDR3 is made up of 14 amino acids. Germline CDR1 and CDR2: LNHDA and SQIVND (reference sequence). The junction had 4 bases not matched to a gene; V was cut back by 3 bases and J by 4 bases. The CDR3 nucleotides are TGTGCCAGTAGTATGGGGACAGGGATGTACGAGCAGTACTTC. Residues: CASSMGTGMYEQYF.

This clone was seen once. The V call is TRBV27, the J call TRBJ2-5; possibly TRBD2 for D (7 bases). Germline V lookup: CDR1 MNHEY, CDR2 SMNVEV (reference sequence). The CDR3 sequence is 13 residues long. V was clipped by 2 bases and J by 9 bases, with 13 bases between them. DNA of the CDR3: TGTGCCAGCAGTTTACACAACGGGGGGCCCCAGTACTTC. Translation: CASSLHNGGPQYF.

CDR3 loop: CASSLGQAPFYGYTF. The DNA of the CDR3 is TGTGCCAGCAGCTTGGGACAGGCCCCTTTCTATGGCTACACCTTC. The rearrangement joins TRBV7-9 to TRBJ1-2; 8 bases align to TRBD1. CDR3 length equals 15 residues. V lost 3 bases and J lost 4; bases outside the gene matches: 7. From germline, CDR1 is SEHNR and CDR2 FQNEAQ (reference sequence).

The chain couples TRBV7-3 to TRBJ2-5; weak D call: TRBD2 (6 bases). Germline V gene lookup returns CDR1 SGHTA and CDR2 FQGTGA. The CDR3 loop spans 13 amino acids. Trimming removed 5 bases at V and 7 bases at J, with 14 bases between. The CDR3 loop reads CASSPQTEGTQYF. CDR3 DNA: TGTGCCAGCAGCCCCCAAACGGAGGGGACCCAGTACTTC.

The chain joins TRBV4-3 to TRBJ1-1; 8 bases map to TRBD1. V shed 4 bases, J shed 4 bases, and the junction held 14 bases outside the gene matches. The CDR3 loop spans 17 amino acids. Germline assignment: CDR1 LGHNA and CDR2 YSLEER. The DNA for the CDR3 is TGCGCCAGCAGCCCAGCCCCCGGACAGGGAGGGAGCACTGAAGCTTTCTTT. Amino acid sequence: CASSPAPGQGGSTEAFF.

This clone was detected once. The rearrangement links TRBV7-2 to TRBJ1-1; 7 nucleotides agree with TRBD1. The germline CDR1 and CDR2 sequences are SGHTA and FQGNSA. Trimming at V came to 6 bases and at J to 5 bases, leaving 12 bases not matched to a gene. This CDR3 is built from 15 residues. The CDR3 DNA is TGTGCCAGCAGTCCGGCTAAGACAGGGTATACTGAAGCTTTCTTT. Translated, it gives CASSPAKTGYTEAFF. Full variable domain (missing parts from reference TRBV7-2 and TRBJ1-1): GAGVSQSPSNKVTEKGKDVELRCDPISGHTALYWYRQSLGQGLEFLIYFQGNSAPDKSGLPSDRFSAERTGGSVSTLTIQRTQQEDSAVYLCASSPAKTGYTEAFFGQGTRLTVV.

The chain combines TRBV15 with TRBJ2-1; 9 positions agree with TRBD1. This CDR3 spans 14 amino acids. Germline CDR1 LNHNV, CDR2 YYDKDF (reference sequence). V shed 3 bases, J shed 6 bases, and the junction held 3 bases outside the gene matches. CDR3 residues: CATSRTGGFNEQFF. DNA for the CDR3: TGTGCCACCAGCAGGACAGGGGGATTCAATGAGCAGTTCTTC.

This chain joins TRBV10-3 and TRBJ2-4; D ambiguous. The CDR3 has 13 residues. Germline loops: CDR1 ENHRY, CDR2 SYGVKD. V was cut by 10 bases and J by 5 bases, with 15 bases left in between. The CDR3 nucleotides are TGTGCCACCATGGTCCTGGGCGAAAACATTCAGTACTTC. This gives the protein CATMVLGENIQYF.

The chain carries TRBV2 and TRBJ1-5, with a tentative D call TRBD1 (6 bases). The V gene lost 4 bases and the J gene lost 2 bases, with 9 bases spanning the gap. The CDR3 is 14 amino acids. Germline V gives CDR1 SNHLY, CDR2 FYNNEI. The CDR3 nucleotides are TGTGCCAGCAGTGGCGCAGGGGGCAATCAGCCCCAGCATTTT. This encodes CASSGAGGNQPQHF.

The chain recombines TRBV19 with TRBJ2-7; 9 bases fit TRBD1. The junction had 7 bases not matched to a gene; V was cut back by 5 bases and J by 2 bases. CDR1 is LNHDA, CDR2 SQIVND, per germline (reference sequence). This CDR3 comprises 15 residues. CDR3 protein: CASSRAGTGPYEQYF. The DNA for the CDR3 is TGTGCCAGTAGTCGGGCCGGGACAGGGCCCTACGAGCAGTACTTC.

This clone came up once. CDR3 nucleotide sequence: TGTGCCAGCAGCTCCTACAGGGCCAGCTCCTACGAGCAGTACTTC. Translated: CASSSYRASSYEQYF. The chain links TRBV27 to TRBJ2-7, with D possibly matching TRBD1 (6 bases). This CDR3 contains 15 residues. Germline CDR1 is MNHEY and CDR2 is SMNVEV (reference sequence). The germline V and J ends were trimmed by 6 bases and 0 bases, with 15 bases remaining between them.